This TCR beta chain was captured by sequencing in a study of T-cell memory formation after mild COVID-19 (dated by TCRdb to about 2021). Regarding the study in general: TCR sequence clusters from the two donors were found to be largely donor specific. In two donors, T-cell clones that expanded and contracted after mild COVID-19 were tracked by sequencing TCRalpha and TCRbeta repertoires over time. The cohort was made up of two young adult volunteers, one female and one male, who were previously healthy. Study-wide conclusions, independent of this receptor: Balanced CD4/CD8 phenotypes were observed for clones contracting from day 15 to 85, whereas a bias towards CD4+ was observed for a second wave of clones expanding from day 15 to 37. Contracting CD4+ clones were found mainly in CM and EM memory subsets, while CD8+ clones were enriched in EMRA. Some responding clones were found in pre-infection memory, which suggests that pre-existing cross-reactive memory T cells took part in the SARS-CoV-2 response. SARS-CoV-2 specificity was not confirmed for the second-wave clones peaking on day 37. Only two mild cases were covered by the study, and larger cohorts that include severe cases with pre-infection samples were considered necessary.

Comments on this clonotype: Its antigen is still unknown. No base-level quality is on record; no much larger clone is a single base apart.

CDR1 and CDR2 are read off the germline V gene as SGHAT and FQNNGV. Counted from cysteine to phenylalanine, this CDR3 has 15 amino acids. Only the CDR3 DNA is retained, 45 bases long and in frame from the first base. Germline trimming amounts to 5 bases on V and 3 bases on J, with 8 as the count of junction bases outside the gene matches. The data were produced on an Illumina NovaSeq 6000. TCRalpha and TCRbeta cDNA libraries were built by 5'RACE with constant-segment primers, adding sample barcodes and unique molecular identifiers. Trizol reagent was used to extract RNA from every sample. Library amplification was performed in two PCR steps, and a second sample barcode and Illumina TruSeq adapters were introduced in the second step. Sequencing of the libraries was done on an Illumina NovaSeq, producing 2 x 150 bp paired-end reads. In the source study's methods: Demultiplexing of reads and collapsing into UMI-guided consensus sequences were performed with migec v1.2.7. Using mixcr v2.1.11, UMI consensuses were aligned to TRA and TRB V and J templates and then assembled into clonotypes. Expanded or contracted clonotypes were those called significant by both edgeR and NoisET, with noise models trained on biological replicates. For edgeR calls, the thresholds were a false discovery rate-adjusted p below 0.01 and a log2 fold-change of 1. As an exploratory analysis of dynamics, PCA with hierarchical clustering was applied to max-normalized trajectories of the 1000 most abundant clonotypes. Separately sequenced CD4+ and CD8+ repertoires were used to assign the CD4 or CD8 phenotype of responding clones. TCRdb took the public reads, trimmed them with fastp at Q25, ran MiXCR for clone calling and kept in-frame beta chains. CDR3 protein sequences are deduplicated, and each keeps its most common genes and DNA. The V and J calls, along with clone size, are taken from TCRdb and not from the paper's own processing. The sample includes tens of thousands of distinct CDR3 sequences, with 16% observed a single time. 25% to 35% of the sample comes from the top ten.

PBMCs were isolated by Ficoll-Paque density gradient centrifugation. Sequenced sample: PBMCs or a T cell subset sorted from them (not recorded which). The chain is encoded by TRBV11-2 joined to TRBJ2-7; TRBD2 lines up with 9 middle nucleotides. This receptor was obtained from an adult woman who had mild COVID-19 (a few samples of this study predate the infection). The sample titles of this study are shuffled in the database, so cell type and time point are left out; the donor was told from shared clones. The CDR3: CASSHHASGVYEQYF. The sequence in DNA is TGTGCCAGCAGCCATCACGCTAGCGGGGTCTACGAGCAGTACTTC.